The rows below give T cell receptor beta chains drawn from one sample of a study of blood T cell repertoires in COVID-19. Only in-frame clones appear in the TCRdb table, and some are missing; sequencing was by immunoSEQ multiplex PCR. The repertoire has 60,000 or so clones, roughly 83% of them found once; the top ten carry roughly 10%. The specimen sequenced was peripheral blood. These receptors came from a man under 40 with COVID-19, enrolled during active disease. Both conserved end residues are part of each CDR3. The D gene is left open where the match is weak.

length: 15; D: TRBD1; J: TRBJ2-7; V: TRBV9; DNA: TGTGCCAGCAGCCCGAGTGGAGACAGGGGCTACGAGCAGTACTTC; CDR3: CASSPSGDRGYEQYF
length: 14; D: TRBD1; J: TRBJ2-7; V: TRBV2; DNA: TGTGCCAGCAGATCCACGGGACAGGTCTACGAGCAGTACTTC; CDR3: CASRSTGQVYEQYF
length: 14; D: NA; J: TRBJ1-2; V: TRBV21-1; DNA: TGTGCCAGCAGGGGAGAAGGACTTATTAATGGCTACACCTTC; CDR3: CASRGEGLINGYTF
length: 16; D: NA; J: TRBJ1-3; V: TRBV9; DNA: TGTGCCAGCAGCGTAGGGGCAGGGGCTGGTGGAAACACCATATATTTT; CDR3: CASSVGAGAGGNTIYF
length: 15; D: NA; J: TRBJ2-1; V: TRBV28; DNA: TGTGCCAGCAGTTTAGGCGGGACCCTCTACAATGAGCAGTTCTTC; CDR3: CASSLGGTLYNEQFF
length: 15; D: NA; J: TRBJ2-1; V: TRBV28; DNA: TGTGCCAGCAAATATTCACAGGCAATCAGCAATGAGCAGTTCTTC; CDR3: CASKYSQAISNEQFF
length: 11; D: NA; J: TRBJ2-7; V: TRBV20-1; DNA: TGCAGTGCGAAACAGGGTTTCGAGCAGTACTTC; CDR3: CSAKQGFEQYF
length: 14; D: NA; J: TRBJ1-5; V: TRBV6-5; DNA: TGTGCCAGCAGTTACAATTCCCGCGATCAGCCCCAGCATTTT; CDR3: CASSYNSRDQPQHF
length: 14; D: NA; J: TRBJ1-1; V: TRBV18; DNA: TGTGCCAGCTCACCAAATCGCCGGGGGGCTGAAGCTTTCTTT; CDR3: CASSPNRRGAEAFF
length: 14; D: NA; J: TRBJ2-5; V: TRBV24-1; DNA: TGTGCCACCAGCCAGGGGCACCCCCCAGAGACCCAGTACTTC; CDR3: CATSQGHPPETQYF
length: 16; D: NA; J: TRBJ1-5; V: TRBV19; DNA: TGTGCCAGTAGTACCGGACAGCGTTATAGCAATCAGCCCCAGCATTTT; CDR3: CASSTGQRYSNQPQHF
length: 16; D: TRBD2; J: TRBJ2-5; V: TRBV4-1; DNA: TGCGCCAGCAGCCTCTCCGGGACTAGGAACCAAGAGACCCAGTACTTC; CDR3: CASSLSGTRNQETQYF
length: 12; D: TRBD1; J: TRBJ1-2; V: TRBV30; DNA: TGTGCCTGGAGTAAGGGGGCGGGGGGCTACACCTTC; CDR3: CAWSKGAGGYTF
length: 19; D: TRBD2; J: TRBJ2-3; V: TRBV3-1/TRBV3-2; DNA: TGTGCCAGCAGCCAAGACTTGCTAGCGGTGAAGAGAGTCACAGATACGCAGTATTTT; CDR3: CASSQDLLAVKRVTDTQYF
length: 11; D: NA; J: TRBJ1-1; V: TRBV27; DNA: TGTGCCACCCTCGGTAGCACTGAAGCTTTCTTT; CDR3: CATLGSTEAFF
length: 14; D: NA; J: TRBJ1-5; V: TRBV20-1; DNA: TGCAGTGCTAGTTTGGGGGCCGGCAATCAGCCCCAGCATTTT; CDR3: CSASLGAGNQPQHF
length: 15; D: TRBD1; J: TRBJ1-2; V: TRBV2; DNA: TGTGCCAGCAGCACCGGGACAGGGGGCGCTGGTGGCTACACCTTC; CDR3: CASSTGTGGAGGYTF
length: 15; D: TRBD1; J: TRBJ2-1; V: TRBV27; DNA: TGTGCCAGCAGTTTGACAGGGGCTGCCTACAATGAGCAGTTCTTC; CDR3: CASSLTGAAYNEQFF
length: 14; D: NA; J: TRBJ1-5; V: TRBV7-2; DNA: TGTGCCAGCAGCTTAGGGGACACAAATCAGCCCCAGCATTTT; CDR3: CASSLGDTNQPQHF
length: 16; D: TRBD2; J: TRBJ2-7; V: TRBV18; DNA: TGTGCCAGCGCAAGACAGGGACTAGCGGGATCGGACGAGCAGTACTTC; CDR3: CASARQGLAGSDEQYF
length: 14; D: NA; J: TRBJ2-7; V: TRBV18; DNA: TGTGCCAGCTCACCACCAGGGAGTGGGTACGAGCAGTACTTC; CDR3: CASSPPGSGYEQYF
length: 14; D: TRBD1; J: TRBJ1-4; V: TRBV5-1; DNA: TGCGCCAGCAGCCCGACAGGGCTTAATGAAAAACTGTTTTTT; CDR3: CASSPTGLNEKLFF
length: 13; D: NA; J: TRBJ1-1; V: TRBV2; DNA: TGTGCCAGCAGGGAAGGAGCGGGCACTGAAGCTTTCTTT; CDR3: CASREGAGTEAFF
length: 15; D: TRBD1; J: TRBJ1-1; V: TRBV5-5; DNA: TGTGCCAGCAGCTCGCGGACAGGCAGAAGGACTGAAGCTTTCTTT; CDR3: CASSSRTGRRTEAFF
length: 14; D: TRBD1; J: TRBJ1-2; V: TRBV30; DNA: TGTGCCTGGAGCACAGGGGGCAAAAGCTATGGCTACACCTTC; CDR3: CAWSTGGKSYGYTF
length: 13; D: NA; J: TRBJ2-2; V: TRBV24-1; DNA: TGTGCCACCAGTGATCTTAGTGCCGGGGAGCTGTTTTTT; CDR3: CATSDLSAGELFF
length: 17; D: NA; J: TRBJ2-3; V: TRBV24-1; DNA: TGTGCCACCAGTGATTTAAATTACGCGGCATCCACAGATACGCAGTATTTT; CDR3: CATSDLNYAASTDTQYF